Listed here are 2 T cell receptor beta chains from one sample, sequenced in a study of STAT5B mutations in CD4+ large granular lymphocyte leukemia. Using immunoSEQ multiplex PCR, the repertoire was profiled, and TCRdb retains in-frame clones only, with some absent. The sample yields over 25,000 clones, 81% seen once. Sequenced sample: CD4+ T cells from blood buffy coats. Receptors originate from a human donor in good health.

This clone was seen only once. The V and J genes are TRBV15 and TRBJ1-5; 7 bases agree with TRBD1. Germline V gene sequence: CDR1 LNHNV, CDR2 YYDKDF (reference sequence). Losses at the gene ends were 0 bases for V and 9 bases for J; bases not matched to a gene: 8. This CDR3 comprises 15 residues. CDR3 protein: CATSRDYQGEAPQHF. CDR3 sequence (DNA): TGTGCCACCAGCAGAGATTACCAGGGGGAAGCGCCCCAGCATTTT.

The J gene is TRBJ2-2, the V gene TRBV19, with 10 bases matching TRBD2. The CDR3 is 17 residues long. Germline values: CDR1 LNHDA, CDR2 SQIVND (reference sequence). The trim removed 1 base at V and 5 bases at J, leaving 7 bases unmatched. CDR3 sequence reads: CASSIGASGSMTGELFF. In DNA form, the CDR3 reads TGTGCCAGTAGTATAGGGGCTAGCGGGAGCATGACCGGGGAGCTGTTTTTT.